This entry describes one TCR beta chain. The data stem from a study of blood T cell repertoires in COVID-19. Study as a whole: The origin of the acute and convalescent COVID-19 samples was the United States, Italy and Spain. T cells, B-cell-depleted T cells, or PBMCs supplied cDNA or gDNA.

How the authors handled the data: Amplification with reference gene primers provided the estimates of nucleated cell counts. Measured with immunoSEQ multiplex PCR; TCRdb has only the in-frame clones, and not every one. V, J and clone size are taken as reported in that table, and D and trimming were inferred from the DNA itself. The table has under 200,000 clones, over 80% seen once. Germline values: CDR1 MNHNY, CDR2 SVGAGI (reference sequence). This CDR3 has 13 amino acids. Trimming cost V 6 bases and J 2 bases, with 11 bases left between them. The V call is TRBV6-6, the J call TRBJ2-7, with D maybe TRBD1 (5 bases). Sequencing used peripheral blood. The receptor's source is a woman of 80 years or more with active or convalescent COVID-19. The CDR3 reads CASSPTVTYEQYF. In DNA, the CDR3 is TGTGCCAGCAGCCCGACAGTTACCTACGAGCAGTACTTC.